Given below is one TCR beta chain in context. TCRdb's table, derived via immunoSEQ multiplex PCR, lists solely in-frame clones and lacks some. Of about 150,000 clones listed, around 90% are singletons. The sample belongs to a study of T cell responses to AZD1222 COVID-19 vaccine. V shed 6 bases and J 6 bases; nucleotides not matched to a gene: 2. Germline CDR1 is SEHNR and CDR2 is FQNEAQ (reference sequence). This CDR3 contains 11 residues. Source: peripheral blood, taken 28 days after the second AZD1222 dose. The V call is TRBV7-9, the J call TRBJ2-7; 7 bases are shared with TRBD1. This clonotype was sampled from an adult who received the AZD1222 COVID-19 vaccine. In nucleotides, the CDR3 is TGTGCCAGCAGTTACAGGGGCGAGCAGTACTTC. It specifies CASSYRGEQYF.